These 22 T cell receptor beta chains were sequenced from one sample in a study of T-cell reconstitution after alpha-beta-depleted transplantation in children. The library targeted TCRbeta and was prepared with unique molecular identifiers. TCRdb reprocessed the PCR reads via MiXCR and lists one record per CDR3 protein. Of hundreds of thousands of distinct CDR3 sequences listed, about 15% were seen once; the top ten hold 5%. The material was PBMCs, mostly from graft donor cells, obtained 360 days after TCRalphabeta/CD19-depleted stem cell transplant. These receptors came from a male patient younger than 18 who had a stem cell transplant for acute lymphoblastic leukemia, so the T cells may come from the graft donor.

The rearrangement links TRBV14 to TRBJ2-1; 11 bases are shared with TRBD2. The germline gives CDR1 SGHDN, CDR2 FVKESK. V lost 6 bases and J lost 8; bases outside the gene matches: 9. The CDR3 spans 15 residues. CDR3 bases: TGTGCCAGCAGGGTAGCGGGAGGGCCCATCCATGAGCAGTTCTTC. Translating gives CASRVAGGPIHEQFF. The full variable domain, in which reference TRBV14 and TRBJ2-1 provide the parts outside the CDR3, is EAGVTQFPSHSVIEKGQTVTLRCDPISGHDNLYWYRRVMGKEIKFLLHFVKESKQDESGMPNNRFLAERTGGTYSTLKVQPAELEDSGVYFCASRVAGGPIHEQFFGPGTRLTVL.

In its sample, this clonotype was seen a few times. The chain is built from TRBV19 and TRBJ2-1; D might be TRBD2 (5 bases). CDR1 is LNHDA, CDR2 SQIVND, per germline (reference sequence). This CDR3 contains 15 residues. V was clipped by 5 bases and J by 8 bases, with 19 bases between them. In DNA form, the CDR3 reads TGTGCCAGTAGTCGTCGGGTTGAAGCGGCCTATGAGCAGTTCTTC. Its protein is CASSRRVEAAYEQFF.

This clonotype has a single count. This chain connects TRBV20-1 to TRBJ2-2; 10 bases align to TRBD2. This CDR3 is built from 17 residues. The V gene's germline CDR1 is DFQATT and CDR2 SNEGSKA (reference sequence). V lost 0 bases, J lost 2 bases, and 6 bases stayed unmatched. CDR3 sequence (DNA): TGCAGTGCTAGAGATATTAGCGGGAGGTTTAACACCGGGGAGCTGTTTTTT. Translation gives CSARDISGRFNTGELFF.

This clonotype was detected a few times. The chain carries TRBV20-1 and TRBJ2-5; D remains unclear. This CDR3 region has 16 residues. CDR1 DFQATT and CDR2 SNEGSKA come from the germline V gene (reference sequence). Trimming pared 3 bases from V and 1 base from J, leaving 18 bases between. The CDR3 nucleotides are TGCAGTGCTAGCGCTTTCGGCCGGCCTAGCCAAGAGACCCAGTACTTC. Its translation: CSASAFGRPSQETQYF.

The chain couples TRBV12-3 or TRBV12-4 to TRBJ1-1; D is ambiguous. The V end was cut by 4 bases, the J end by 4 bases, with 10 bases between. The CDR3 has 13 residues. CDR3 loop: CASSSPPGTEAFF. CDR3 sequence (DNA): TGTGCCAGCAGTTCTCCTCCGGGCACTGAAGCTTTCTTT.

There are a few counts of this clonotype. The gene calls are TRBV29-1 and TRBJ2-5, with TRBD2 identical over 8 bases. J lost 3 bases, V lost 4 bases, and 7 bases had no gene match. Per germline, CDR1 SQVTM and CDR2 ANQGSEA. CDR3 length: 14 amino acids. In nucleotides, the CDR3 is TGCAGCGTTGTGGGGCGACTAGCGAAAGAGACCCAGTACTTC. Translating gives CSVVGRLAKETQYF.

The sample holds a few counts of this clonotype. The chain uses TRBV29-1 and TRBJ2-2, with 7 nucleotides matching TRBD2. This CDR3 region has 15 residues. Per germline, CDR1 SQVTM and CDR2 ANQGSEA. The V gene end was trimmed by 8 bases and the J gene end by 0 bases; junction bases not matched to a gene: 9. The CDR3 coding sequence is TGCAGCAATCTCTCGCGGGAGACGAACACCGGGGAGCTGTTTTTT. Protein: CSNLSRETNTGELFF.

This clonotype was detected a few times. V gene TRBV24-1 combines with J gene TRBJ2-7; 9 positions agree with TRBD1. J was trimmed by 4 bases and V by 3 bases; bases with no gene match: 21. The CDR3 covers 20 residues. In germline, CDR1 is KGHDR, CDR2 SFDVKD. CDR3 nucleotides: TGTGCCACCAGTGATCTACTAGTCCCGGGACAGGGAATTTCGGGTTACGAGCAGTACTTC. Residues: CATSDLLVPGQGISGYEQYF.

This clonotype was seen only a few times. The genes are TRBV5-1 and TRBJ2-7, with 7 bases aligning to TRBD2. V was pared by 0 bases and J by 1 base, with 7 bases of the junction left unmatched. Germline assignment: CDR1 SGHRS and CDR2 YFSETQ. The CDR3 has 16 residues. CDR3 residues: CASSLEARETSYEQYF. CDR3 nucleotide sequence: TGCGCCAGCAGCTTGGAGGCGCGGGAGACGTCCTACGAGCAGTACTTC.

This clonotype was detected a few times. CDR3: CASSFAGTKQETQYF. DNA for the CDR3: TGTGCCAGCAGTTTCGCCGGGACTAAACAAGAGACCCAGTACTTC. The chain couples TRBV12-3 or TRBV12-4 to TRBJ2-5; 7 nucleotides agree with TRBD2. The CDR3 sequence is 15 residues long. The V and J ends lost 3 bases and 2 bases, in that order; junction bases with no gene match: 6.

This clonotype occurred a few times. This chain links TRBV20-1 with TRBJ2-3, with TRBD2 matching 11 bases. CDR3 size: 18 residues. J lost 1 base, V lost 1 base, and 10 bases had no gene match. Germline CDR1 reads DFQATT; CDR2 reads SNEGSKA (reference sequence). The CDR3 DNA sequence: TGCAGTGCTAGAGGGCTTTGGACTAGCGGGTTCCGCACAGATACGCAGTATTTT. This translates into CSARGLWTSGFRTDTQYF.

The chain recombines TRBV12-3 or TRBV12-4 with TRBJ2-7, with D unresolved. This CDR3 is 12 amino acids long. V gave up 3 bases and J gave up 6 bases, with 9 bases separating them. CDR3 nucleotide sequence: TGTGCCAGCAGTTTGGTAGTTCGCGAGCAGTACTTC. The encoded protein is CASSLVVREQYF.

There are a few counts of this clonotype. The rearrangement links TRBV10-3 to TRBJ2-7; D is perhaps TRBD2 (6 bases). From germline, CDR1 is ENHRY and CDR2 SYGVKD. This CDR3 is built from 14 residues. V was cut by 10 bases and J by 1 base, with 17 bases left in between. CDR3 sequence: CATRPSGESYEQYF. As DNA, the CDR3 is TGTGCCACCAGGCCCTCGGGGGAATCCTACGAGCAGTACTTC.

This clonotype has only a few counts. The rearrangement uses TRBV2 and TRBJ2-3; a possible D gene is TRBD2 (6 bases). The V gene lost 5 bases and the J gene lost 2 bases, with 17 bases spanning the gap. Germline lookup yields CDR1 SNHLY and CDR2 FYNNEI. The CDR3 consists of 16 residues. CDR3 amino acids: CASSRGGPILTDTQYF. The DNA for the CDR3 is TGTGCCAGCAGTCGAGGAGGGCCTATCCTCACAGATACGCAGTATTTT. Combining the CDR3 with reference TRBV2 and TRBJ2-3 gives the whole variable domain EPEVTQTPSHQVTQMGQEVILRCVPISNHLYFYWYRQILGQKVEFLVSFYNNEISEKSEIFDDQFSVERPDGSNFTLKIRSTKLEDSAMYFCASSRGGPILTDTQYFGPGTRLTVL.

CDR3 nucleotides: TGTGCCAGCAGCCAAAGCCCCTCTGGAAACACCATATATTTT. This gives the protein CASSQSPSGNTIYF. The genes are TRBV3-1 and TRBJ1-3; no clear D gene. The CDR3 is 14 amino acids. V was cut by 2 bases and J by 0 bases, with 5 bases left in between. Germline CDR1 and CDR2: LGHDT and YNNKEL (reference sequence). Full variable domain (outside the CDR3, taken from reference TRBV3-1 and TRBJ1-3): DTAVSQTPKYLVTQMGNDKSIKCEQNLGHDTMYWYKQDSKKFLKIMFSYNNKELIINETVPNRFSPKSPDKAHLNLHINSLELGDSAVYFCASSQSPSGNTIYFGEGSWLTVV.

This chain uses TRBV5-5 with TRBJ1-3; 10 bases line up with TRBD1. Per the germline V gene, CDR1 is SGHKS and CDR2 is YYEKEE (reference sequence). With V trimmed by 2 bases and J by 4 bases, 6 bases remained unmatched. The CDR3 has 16 residues. CDR3: CASSFQTGGIGNTIYF. The CDR3 nucleotides read TGTGCCAGCAGCTTTCAGACAGGGGGCATCGGAAACACCATATATTTT.

CDR3 amino acids: CASSDARGVGETQYF. The CDR3 DNA sequence: TGCGCCAGCAGCGATGCCCGGGGTGTGGGAGAGACCCAGTACTTC. The chain carries TRBV5-1 and TRBJ2-5; tentatively, D is TRBD2 (5 bases). V was pared by 4 bases and J by 4 bases, with 17 bases between. The CDR3 has 15 amino acids. Germline V gives CDR1 SGHRS, CDR2 YFSETQ.

V gene TRBV18 combines with J gene TRBJ2-1; D ambiguous. The CDR3 runs to 15 residues. The germline V and J ends were trimmed by 0 bases and 4 bases, with 10 bases remaining between them. Germline V lookup: CDR1 KGHSH, CDR2 LQKENI. CDR3 DNA sequence: TGTGCCAGCTCACCACCGGTAGGGCCTTACAATGAGCAGTTCTTC. Translation gives CASSPPVGPYNEQFF.

The chain links TRBV2 to TRBJ2-3; D not resolved. CDR1 and CDR2 from the germline V gene are SNHLY and FYNNEI. Trimming shortened V by 1 base and J by 6 bases, and 11 bases separated the two germline ends. This CDR3 spans 14 amino acids. CDR3 bases: TGTGCCAGCAGTGAAGTGTGGGCGAAGGATACGCAGTATTTT. It specifies CASSEVWAKDTQYF.

Regarding this clonotype: This may come from a read error, since a much larger clone is one base off. This rearrangement joins TRBV4-1 to TRBJ2-1; 8 bases fit TRBD2. CDR3 length: 14 residues. Germline values: CDR1 MGHRA, CDR2 YSYEKL. CDR3 sequence reads: CASRLAGSYNEQVF. The CDR3 nucleotides are TGCGCCAGCAGGCTAGCGGGCTCCTACAATGAGCAGGTCTTC.

With respect to this clonotype: The conserved final phenylalanine or tryptophan is absent from the CDR3, which likely points to a read error. The chain links TRBV4-3 to TRBJ2-3; D call uncertain. Deletions cut 3 bases from V and 6 bases from J, with 10 bases between. CDR1 is LGHNA and CDR2 is YSLEER in the germline V gene. CDR3 size: 13 residues. CDR3 loop: CASSQTPEDTQYC. CDR3 nucleotide sequence: TGCGCCAGCAGCCAGACCCCAGAGGATACGCAGTATTGT.

This clonotype was recorded a few times. This chain links TRBV9 with TRBJ2-7; 12 bases map to TRBD2. The CDR3 has 17 amino acids. Germline-derived CDR1 and CDR2 are SGDLS and YYNGEE. V shed 0 bases, J shed 4 bases, and the junction held 8 bases outside the gene matches. The CDR3 region is CASSVALTSGGEYEQYF. In DNA form, the CDR3 reads TGTGCCAGCAGCGTAGCCTTGACTAGCGGGGGAGAGTACGAGCAGTACTTC.